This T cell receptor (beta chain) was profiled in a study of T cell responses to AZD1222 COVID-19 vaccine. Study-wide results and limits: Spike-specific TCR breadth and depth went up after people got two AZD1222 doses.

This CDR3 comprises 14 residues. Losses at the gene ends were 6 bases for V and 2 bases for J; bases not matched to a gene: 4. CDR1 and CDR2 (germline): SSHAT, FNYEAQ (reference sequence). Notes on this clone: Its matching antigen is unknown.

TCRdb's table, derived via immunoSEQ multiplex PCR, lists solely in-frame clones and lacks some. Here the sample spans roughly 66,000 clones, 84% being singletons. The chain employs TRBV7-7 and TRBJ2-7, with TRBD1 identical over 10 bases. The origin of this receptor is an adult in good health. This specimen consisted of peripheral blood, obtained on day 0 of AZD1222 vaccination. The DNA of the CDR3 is TGTGCCAGCAGTTCCGGGACAGGGGCCTACGAGCAGTACTTC. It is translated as CASSSGTGAYEQYF.